A single sample gave rise to the 7 T cell receptor beta chains below, sequenced in a study of identical twins. In TCRdb, the 5' RACE reads were re-called with MiXCR into one record per CDR3 protein. The data hold fewer than 500,000 distinct CDR3 sequences, with 20% to 25% observed a single time. These data were also filed under a second study, of T cells expressing NK-cell markers.

The source material was CD4+ T cells sorted from blood. These receptors were taken from a woman under 30 in good health.

This chain uses TRBV3-1 with TRBJ2-6; 8 bases line up with TRBD2. Germline CDR1 and CDR2: LGHDT and YNNKEL (reference sequence). This CDR3 is 15 amino acids long. V was pared by 0 bases and J by 9 bases, with 4 bases of the junction left unmatched. The CDR3 DNA reads as TGTGCCAGCAGCCAAGATCCTAGCGGGCGCAACGTCCTGACTTTC. As protein: CASSQDPSGRNVLTF. The entire variable domain, with the rest obtained from reference TRBV3-1 and TRBJ2-6, is as follows: DTAVSQTPKYLVTQMGNDKSIKCEQNLGHDTMYWYKQDSKKFLKIMFSYNNKELIINETVPNRFSPKSPDKAHLNLHINSLELGDSAVYFCASSQDPSGRNVLTFGAGSRLTVL.

The CDR3 DNA follows: TGTGCCAGCAGTGAAATGTTGAGCTCCTACAATGAGCAGTTCTTC. This translates into CASSEMLSSYNEQFF. This sequence joins TRBV6-1 and TRBJ2-1; D ambiguous. In germline, CDR1 is MNHNS, CDR2 SASEGT. This CDR3 is built from 15 residues. The V end lost 2 bases, the J end lost 0 bases, and 8 bases lay between the germline ends.

The chain joins TRBV2 to TRBJ2-7; the match to TRBD2 covers 10 bases. The germline gives CDR1 SNHLY, CDR2 FYNNEI. J gave up 0 bases and V 5 bases, and 10 bases lay outside the gene matches. This CDR3 has 17 residues. The CDR3 reads CASSPGTSADSSYEQYF. The DNA for the CDR3 is TGTGCCAGCAGTCCCGGGACTAGCGCCGATAGCTCCTACGAGCAGTACTTC. Full variable domain (rest looked up from reference TRBV2 and TRBJ2-7): EPEVTQTPSHQVTQMGQEVILRCVPISNHLYFYWYRQILGQKVEFLVSFYNNEISEKSEIFDDQFSVERPDGSNFTLKIRSTKLEDSAMYFCASSPGTSADSSYEQYFGPGTRLTVT.

V usage is TRBV20-1 and J usage is TRBJ2-7, with D tentatively TRBD2 (6 bases). Trimming removed 7 bases from V and 2 bases from J, with 18 bases in between. The CDR3 is 14 residues long. Germline assignment: CDR1 DFQATT and CDR2 SNEGSKA (reference sequence). As DNA, the CDR3 is TGCAGTGTGGGCGTTCAAGCGGGCGCCTACGAGCAGTACTTC. Amino acid sequence: CSVGVQAGAYEQYF.

The J gene is TRBJ2-5, the V gene TRBV7-2, with 8 bases lining up with TRBD1. Trimming at V came to 7 bases and at J to 5 bases, leaving 12 bases not matched to a gene. In germline, CDR1 is SGHTA, CDR2 FQGNSA. The CDR3 spans 15 residues. The CDR3 DNA follows: TGTGCCAGCACCTCACATCAGACAGGGGCGGAGACCCAGTACTTC. This gives the protein CASTSHQTGAETQYF. Drawing the rest from reference TRBV7-2 and TRBJ2-5, the complete variable domain is GAGVSQSPSNKVTEKGKDVELRCDPISGHTALYWYRQSLGQGLEFLIYFQGNSAPDKSGLPSDRFSAERTGGSVSTLTIQRTQQEDSAVYLCASTSHQTGAETQYFGPGTRLLVL.

The chain couples TRBV5-1 to TRBJ2-3; tentatively, D is TRBD2 (6 bases). The CDR3 runs to 15 residues. Germline CDR1 SGHRS, CDR2 YFSETQ. V lost 9 bases and J lost 1, with 18 bases in between. The CDR3 reads CATTLGTGGTDTQYF. CDR3 nucleotide sequence: TGCGCCACCACTCTTGGAACGGGGGGCACAGATACGCAGTATTTT.

V usage is TRBV9 and J usage is TRBJ1-1, with TRBD1 as a possible D gene (6 bases). This CDR3 is built from 16 residues. CDR1 and CDR2 (germline): SGDLS, YYNGEE. V lost 4 bases and J lost 3, with 19 bases in between. CDR3 protein: CASSSEGGPGYTEAFF. The DNA of the CDR3 is TGTGCCAGCAGCTCCGAGGGGGGGCCGGGGTACACTGAAGCTTTCTTT.